Presented here are 11 T cell receptor beta chains from one specimen sequenced in a study of siplizumab effects on memory and regulatory T cells. This table comes from immunoSEQ multiplex PCR, and its TCRdb copy is limited to in-frame clones, with some not included. The sample lists about 100,000 clones, 90% to 95% occurring once. Sequenced material: Tregs sorted from blood. The receptors originated from a human donor in good health.

The V call is TRBV27, the J call TRBJ2-6; D gene ambiguous. The germline V gene has CDR1 MNHEY and CDR2 SMNVEV (reference sequence). The V and J ends lost 5 bases and 2 bases respectively, with 10 bases between them. This CDR3 has 15 residues. Here the CDR3 DNA reads TGTGCCAGCAGTCCTTCGGTGGCTGGGGCCAACGTCCTGACTTTC. As protein: CASSPSVAGANVLTF. Variable domain in full (rest from reference TRBV27 and TRBJ2-6): EAQVTQNPRYLITVTGKKLTVTCSQNMNHEYMSWYRQDPGLGLRQIYYSMNVEVTDKGDVPEGYKVSRKEKRNFPLILESPSPNQTSLYFCASSPSVAGANVLTFGAGSRLTVL.

The rearrangement joins TRBV10-1 to TRBJ2-1; 7 bases agree with TRBD1. Germline CDR1 WNHNN, CDR2 SYGVQD (reference sequence). V shed 4 bases and J 0 bases; nucleotides not matched to a gene: 3. The CDR3 consists of 15 residues. This CDR3 is CASSAGDSSYNEQFF. For the CDR3, the DNA is TGCGCCAGCAGTGCAGGGGACAGCTCCTACAATGAGCAGTTCTTC.

The chain uses TRBV5-1 and TRBJ2-7; 14 bases line up with TRBD2. The junction had 8 bases not matched to a gene; V was cut back by 7 bases and J by 5 bases. CDR3 length: 15 residues. Germline-derived CDR1 and CDR2 are SGHRS and YFSETQ. CDR3 sequence reads: CASAKGLAGVNEQYF. The CDR3 DNA is TGCGCCAGCGCCAAGGGACTAGCGGGAGTTAACGAGCAGTACTTC. Full variable domain (outside the CDR3, taken from reference TRBV5-1 and TRBJ2-7): KAGVTQTPRYLIKTRGQQVTLSCSPISGHRSVSWYQQTPGQGLQFLFEYFSETQRNKGNFPGRFSGRQFSNSRSEMNVSTLELGDSALYLCASAKGLAGVNEQYFGPGTRLTVT.

The chain joins TRBV14 to TRBJ2-3, with TRBD2 matching 12 bases. CDR1 is SGHDN, CDR2 FVKESK, per germline. Trimming at V came to 2 bases and at J to 1 base, leaving 7 bases not matched to a gene. The CDR3 is 18 residues long. CDR3 in amino acids: CASSQPVLAGGRTDTQYF. CDR3 DNA sequence: TGTGCCAGCAGCCAACCAGTACTAGCGGGAGGCCGCACAGATACGCAGTATTTT.

This clone was seen just once. The CDR3 coding sequence is TGCAGCGTTGAAGAGAAAGGGAAGGGCCTAACCCCTGGAGCTTTCTTT. The encoded protein is CSVEEKGKGLTPGAFF. This chain uses TRBV29-1 with TRBJ1-1; D call uncertain. This CDR3 is 16 amino acids long. The germline CDR1 and CDR2 sequences are SQVTM and ANQGSEA. Trimming left V 0 bases short and J 10 bases short, with 24 bases between.

This chain joins TRBV7-9 and TRBJ1-2; TRBD1 agrees at 7 bases. The V segment lost 2 bases and the J segment 4 bases; nucleotides outside the gene matches: 7. CDR3 size: 15 residues. Looked up from germline, CDR1 is SEHNR and CDR2 is FQNEAQ (reference sequence). The CDR3 DNA sequence: TGTGCCAGCAGCTTACAGGGCAGGGGGACCTATGGCTACACCTTC. This translates into CASSLQGRGTYGYTF. The whole variable domain, filled in from reference TRBV7-9 and TRBJ1-2, reads DTGVSQNPRHKITKRGQNVTFRCDPISEHNRLYWYRQTLGQGPEFLTYFQNEAQLEKSRLLSDRFSAERPKGSFSTLEIQRTEQGDSAMYLCASSLQGRGTYGYTFGSGTRLTVV.

The chain uses TRBV19 and TRBJ2-7; weak D call: TRBD2 (5 bases). CDR3 length: 16 amino acids. Looked up from germline, CDR1 is LNHDA and CDR2 is SQIVND (reference sequence). The V gene lost 5 bases and the J gene lost 3 bases, with 20 bases spanning the gap. The CDR3 DNA reads TGTGCCAGTAGTCCGCGGTCCTTGAAGAGGGTCTACGAGCAGTACTTC. It is translated as CASSPRSLKRVYEQYF.

The chain recombines TRBV19 with TRBJ2-1; possible D gene TRBD1, 7 bases. The CDR3 contains 15 residues. Germline CDR1 is LNHDA and CDR2 is SQIVND (reference sequence). V was shortened by 9 bases and J by 6 bases, with 21 bases between the two germline ends. CDR3 protein: CASLSPHQGGNEQFF. CDR3 coding DNA: TGTGCCAGCCTTTCACCTCACCAGGGGGGCAATGAGCAGTTCTTC.

The chain joins TRBV29-1 to TRBJ2-7; no clear D. Trimming removed 4 bases from V and 3 bases from J, with 13 bases in between. Germline CDR1 reads SQVTM; CDR2 reads ANQGSEA. This CDR3 has 13 amino acids. CDR3 residues: CSVGGWNSYEQYF. The CDR3 DNA sequence: TGCAGCGTTGGTGGCTGGAACAGCTACGAGCAGTACTTC.

This chain uses TRBV5-1 with TRBJ2-1; D possibly corresponds to TRBD2 (5 bases). The CDR3 is made up of 14 amino acids. The germline gives CDR1 SGHRS, CDR2 YFSETQ. The germline V and J ends were trimmed by 2 bases and 0 bases, with 6 bases remaining between them. As DNA, the CDR3 is TGCGCCAGCAGCTTCGGGATCTCCTACAATGAGCAGTTCTTC. Translated: CASSFGISYNEQFF.

The genes are TRBV29-1 and TRBJ2-1; D unclear. V lost 4 bases and J 9 bases, leaving 16 bases between the germline ends. The CDR3 is made up of 13 amino acids. Germline V gives CDR1 SQVTM, CDR2 ANQGSEA. CDR3 sequence reads: CSVGDLGEFEQFF. The DNA of the CDR3 is TGCAGCGTTGGCGACTTAGGCGAATTTGAGCAGTTCTTC.